This TCR beta chain was retrieved from a study of human T cells and chemical hapten exposure. This CDR3 comprises 15 residues. V dropped 3 bases and J dropped 6; count of bases not matched to a gene: 7. CDR1 is ENHRY, CDR2 SYGVKD, per germline. Regarding time point: patch test 1, 2 weeks after DPC sensitization. Treatment of the sample: therapeutic diphenylcyclopropenone sensitization with weekly scalp DPC. Participating donors were patients with alopecia, aged 18 to 70 years, considered appropriate candidates for DPC. On this clonotype: Its antigen is unknown.

Each CDR3 protein is one row after TCRdb ran MiXCR on the RACE reads. This sample has approximately 49,000 distinct CDR3 sequences; 9.3% occur once, and the top ten carry roughly 4.1%. Study observations and caveats: TCRs at high frequency, those above 1 in 1000, did not change with DPC sensitization. PT1 expanded TCR numbers tracked positively with patch test score.

The source material was whole blood, sampled in connection with sensitization to the hapten diphenylcyclopropenone (DPC). The V gene is TRBV10-3, the J gene TRBJ2-7, with TRBD1 identical over 11 bases. This clonotype originated in a woman aged 45-59 years with alopecia areata. Some clones in this sample may be carry-over from other donors' samples. Here the CDR3 reads CAISEIGQGASEQYF. CDR3 in DNA: TGTGCCATCAGTGAAATAGGACAGGGGGCATCCGAGCAGTACTTC.